This entry lists 14 T cell receptor beta chains sequenced from one sample in a study of cytomegalovirus exposure and HLA in healthy donors. PCR primers comprised 60 Vbeta and 13 Jbeta primers. Using immunoSEQ multiplex PCR, the repertoire was profiled, and TCRdb retains in-frame clones only, with some absent. The table records some 140,000 clones, roughly 80% of them present only once. The sample was PBMCs. These receptors were obtained from a woman aged 45-65 years in good health and CMV-seropositive.

A few counts support this clone. The V gene is TRBV6-6, the J gene TRBJ1-3; 7 bases fit TRBD1. With 0 bases clipped from V and 3 bases from J, the junction kept 5 bases outside the gene matches. CDR3 length: 16 amino acids. CDR1 and CDR2 (germline): MNHNY, SVGAGI (reference sequence). The CDR3 is CASSYSLGQSGNTIYF. For the CDR3, the DNA is TGTGCCAGCAGTTACTCCCTGGGACAGAGTGGAAACACCATATATTTT.

V is TRBV5-1 and J is TRBJ2-5; 10 nucleotides line up with TRBD2. Germline trimming cut 0 bases from V and 4 bases from J; bases unmatched to any gene: 3. The CDR3 is 15 residues long. Germline V lookup: CDR1 SGHRS, CDR2 YFSETQ. The CDR3, as DNA: TGCGCCAGCAGCTTGGCAGCGGGGGGGCCAGAGACCCAGTACTTC. Translation gives CASSLAAGGPETQYF.

This clone was detected only once. This chain joins TRBV7-9 and TRBJ2-4; 8 bases fit TRBD1. Unmatched junction bases numbered 8, after V lost 2 bases and J lost 2 bases. The CDR3 runs to 17 residues. From germline, CDR1 is SEHNR and CDR2 FQNEAQ (reference sequence). CDR3 nucleotides: TGTGCCAGCAGCTTACCGGGACAGGAAGGATCCAAAAACATTCAGTACTTC. This gives the protein CASSLPGQEGSKNIQYF.

The chain employs TRBV5-8 and TRBJ2-7, with a possible D match to TRBD2 (6 bases). Germline V gene data show CDR1 as SGHTS and CDR2 as YDEGEE. This CDR3 spans 15 amino acids. Deletions cut 0 bases from V and 1 base from J, with 11 bases between. The CDR3 DNA sequence: TGTGCCAGCAGCTTGGAATCGGGGGATTCCTACGAGCAGTACTTC. Protein sequence: CASSLESGDSYEQYF.

The CDR3 is CASSQEGQASGGQETQYF. CDR3 nucleotides: TGTGCCAGCAGCCAAGAGGGACAGGCTAGCGGGGGCCAAGAGACCCAGTACTTC. The chain couples TRBV4-2 to TRBJ2-5; 10 nucleotides align to TRBD2. From germline, CDR1 is LGHNA and CDR2 YNFKEQ. The CDR3 is 18 amino acids. Unmatched junction bases numbered 8, after V lost 0 bases and J lost 1 base.

The chain links TRBV7-9 to TRBJ2-2; D unclear. The CDR3 loop spans 12 amino acids. Germline V lookup: CDR1 SEHNR, CDR2 FQNEAQ (reference sequence). With 3 bases removed from V and 5 bases from J, the gap between germline ends came to 4 bases. This CDR3 reads CASSFYTGELFF. As DNA, the CDR3 is TGTGCCAGCAGCTTCTATACCGGGGAGCTGTTTTTT.

The chain joins TRBV28 to TRBJ1-1; 7 positions match TRBD1. Germline V gene sequence: CDR1 MDHEN, CDR2 SYDVKM. The junction had 7 bases not matched to a gene; V was cut back by 8 bases and J by 1 base. The CDR3 extends over 14 amino acids. CDR3 sequence: CASLLRQGNTEAFF. The CDR3 bases are TGTGCCAGCCTCTTAAGACAGGGGAACACTGAAGCTTTCTTT.

The sample holds one count of this clone. This rearrangement joins TRBV18 to TRBJ1-1, with 7 bases matching TRBD1. V lost 5 bases, J lost 6 bases, and 9 bases stayed unmatched. CDR3 length: 14 residues. The V gene's germline CDR1 is KGHSH and CDR2 LQKENI. The CDR3 reads CASSFTGELAEAFF. In DNA form, the CDR3 reads TGTGCCAGCTCATTCACAGGGGAGTTGGCTGAAGCTTTCTTT.

The V call is TRBV5-5, the J call TRBJ2-7; TRBD2 matches at 7 bases. Unmatched junction bases numbered 10, after V lost 5 bases and J lost 2 bases. The germline CDR1 and CDR2 sequences are SGHKS and YYEKEE (reference sequence). The CDR3 extends over 15 amino acids. CDR3 loop: CASRHGLVSTYEQYF. The CDR3 DNA reads as TGTGCCAGCAGACATGGACTAGTTTCCACCTACGAGCAGTACTTC.

The V call is TRBV7-2, the J call TRBJ1-2; TRBD1 agrees at 8 bases. V lost 2 bases, J lost 14 bases, and 13 bases stayed unmatched. The CDR3 is made up of 14 amino acids. CDR1 is SGHTA, CDR2 FQGNSA, per germline. CDR3 sequence (DNA): TGTGCCAGCAGCTTAACGGGACAGGCCCTTAAGGGAACCTTC. Amino acid sequence: CASSLTGQALKGTF.

The V gene is TRBV7-2, the J gene TRBJ2-7; 8 bases match TRBD1. The trim removed 4 bases at V and 7 bases at J, leaving 6 bases unmatched. The CDR3 has 13 residues. Germline CDR1 is SGHTA and CDR2 is FQGNSA. The CDR3: CASSSNRGFEQYF. CDR3 sequence (DNA): TGTGCCAGCAGCTCCAACAGGGGGTTTGAGCAGTACTTC.

V usage is TRBV27 and J usage is TRBJ2-1; 12 bases are shared with TRBD1. CDR3 length: 17 amino acids. CDR1 and CDR2 from the germline V gene are MNHEY and SMNVEV (reference sequence). With V trimmed by 5 bases and J by 8 bases, 13 bases remained unmatched. CDR3 sequence: CASSLYAGTGGKDEQFF. The DNA for the CDR3 is TGTGCCAGCAGTCTCTACGCCGGGACAGGGGGCAAGGATGAGCAGTTCTTC.

V is TRBV18 and J is TRBJ1-5; 7 bases agree with TRBD1. CDR3 length equals 16 residues. Germline CDR1 and CDR2: KGHSH and LQKENI. V lost 1 base, J lost 5 bases, and 8 bases stayed unmatched. CDR3 DNA: TGTGCCAGCTCACCACGACAGGGCGGCTCGGATCAGCCCCAGCATTTT. This codes for CASSPRQGGSDQPQHF.

The gene calls are TRBV7-9 and TRBJ1-4; D is unresolved. V lost 5 bases and J 5 bases, leaving 9 bases between the germline ends. In germline, CDR1 is SEHNR, CDR2 FQNEAQ (reference sequence). The CDR3 covers 13 residues. The CDR3 DNA follows: TGTGCCAGCAGCGTCTACGGGAATGAAAAACTGTTTTTT. It encodes CASSVYGNEKLFF.